Listed here are 13 T cell receptor beta chains from one sample, sequenced in a study of regulatory T cells in long-lasting Graves disease. The authors built TCR beta libraries using iRepertoire HTBI primers and Arm-PCR of CDR3 regions. One entry per CDR3 protein, called by TCRdb with MiXCR from the multiplex PCR reads. The data show about 290,000 distinct CDR3 sequences, with 20% to 25% seen just once and 56% held by the top ten. The time point was: persistent/refractory GD, antithyroid drugs over 5 years with positive TRAb. With RNA extracted from PBMCs as input, the TCR library was made. The input for sequencing was peripheral blood mononuclear cells (PBMCs), taken when the disease was refractory, from a patient treated with antithyroid drugs. These receptors were collected from a female donor with Graves disease.

This clonotype was recorded many times. V gene TRBV11-2 combines with J gene TRBJ2-5; 10 bases agree with TRBD2. The CDR3 is 18 residues long. J gave up 2 bases and V 3 bases, and 12 bases lay outside the gene matches. The germline CDR1 and CDR2 sequences are SGHAT and FQNNGV. The CDR3 nucleotides read TGTGCCAGCAGCTTGCCCGCGGCTAGCGGGAGTCTACAAGAGACCCAGTACTTC. It codes for CASSLPAASGSLQETQYF. The full variable domain, completed using reference TRBV11-2 and TRBJ2-5, is EAGVAQSPRYKIIEKRQSVAFWCNPISGHATLYWYQQILGQGPKLLIQFQNNGVVDDSQLPKDRFSAERLKGVDSTLKIQPAKLEDSAVYLCASSLPAASGSLQETQYFGPGTRLLVL.

This clonotype was seen at least ten times. V usage is TRBV6-1 and J usage is TRBJ1-6; 8 bases align to TRBD1. CDR3 length: 14 amino acids. The germline V gene has CDR1 MNHNS and CDR2 SASEGT. The ends lost 6 bases at V and 14 bases at J; junction bases unmatched: 12. The CDR3 bases are TGTGCCAGCAGGACAGGGGAGTCATTCTCTGCCCTCCACTTT. Encoded protein: CASRTGESFSALHF.

This clonotype was counted at least ten times. The chain uses TRBV30 and TRBJ1-1; D call uncertain. CDR1 and CDR2 from the germline V gene are GTSNPN and SVGIG (reference sequence). This CDR3 spans 13 amino acids. V lost 0 bases and J 6 bases, leaving 11 bases between the germline ends. This CDR3 is CAWSVARGAEAFF. DNA for the CDR3: TGTGCCTGGAGTGTGGCGCGTGGGGCTGAAGCTTTCTTT.

At least ten counts were recorded for this clonotype. The genes are TRBV2 and TRBJ2-5; D unclear. The CDR3 consists of 14 residues. Germline CDR1 and CDR2: SNHLY and FYNNEI. V lost 2 bases and J lost 4, with 11 bases in between. The DNA for the CDR3 is TGTGCCAGCAGTGAAATGTGGGCTGTAGAGACCCAGTACTTC. Translated: CASSEMWAVETQYF.

The chain employs TRBV4-1 and TRBJ2-3; D gene uncertain. This CDR3 spans 15 amino acids. The V and J ends lost 4 bases and 4 bases respectively, with 15 bases between them. Germline CDR1 MGHRA, CDR2 YSYEKL. The CDR3, as DNA: TGCGCCAGCAGCCTCAAGAGTCCCTGGGCAGATACGCAGTATTTT. Translated, it gives CASSLKSPWADTQYF.

In this sample, this clonotype turned up many times. The chain recombines TRBV28 with TRBJ1-2; possibly TRBD1 for D (5 bases). The CDR3 length is 14 residues. Germline V gene sequence: CDR1 MDHEN, CDR2 SYDVKM. With 11 bases removed from V and 1 base from J, the gap between germline ends came to 17 bases. The CDR3: CALLDRDGNYGYTF. In DNA, the CDR3 is TGTGCCTTACTTGACCGGGACGGTAACTATGGCTACACCTTC.

This clonotype has a handful of counts. CDR3 sequence: CASSFPSSVYNEQFF. For the CDR3, the DNA is TGTGCCAGCAGTTTTCCGAGTTCGGTATACAATGAGCAGTTCTTC. The chain is built from TRBV28 and TRBJ2-1, with unresolved D. V was pared by 3 bases and J by 4 bases, with 13 bases between. The CDR3 runs to 15 residues. CDR1 and CDR2 from the germline V gene are MDHEN and SYDVKM.

This clonotype has a count of ten or more. The chain employs TRBV6-1 and TRBJ2-7; 8 nucleotides align to TRBD1. Germline CDR1 and CDR2: MNHNS and SASEGT. Unmatched junction bases numbered 5, after V lost 10 bases and J lost 3 bases. CDR3 length equals 12 residues. The CDR3, as DNA: TGTGCCACCACGACAGGGGTCTACGAGCAGTACTTC. This gives the protein CATTTGVYEQYF.

This clonotype appeared many times. The V call is TRBV28, the J call TRBJ1-1; D not certain. The CDR3 is 12 residues long. Between the trimmed V and J ends, which lost 4 bases and 7 bases, there was a span of 10 bases. CDR1 is MDHEN and CDR2 is SYDVKM in the germline V gene. CDR3 protein: CASSYSLIEAFF. The CDR3 DNA sequence: TGTGCCAGCAGTTATTCCCTAATTGAAGCTTTCTTT.

The rearrangement uses TRBV7-2 and TRBJ2-2; 9 bases map to TRBD1. Germline V gene data show CDR1 as SGHTA and CDR2 as FQGNSA. The junction had 6 bases not matched to a gene; V was cut back by 1 base and J by 3 bases. The CDR3 runs to 17 residues. CDR3 nucleotides: TGTGCCAGCAGCTTAGGGGGGACAGGGAGATACACCGGGGAGCTGTTTTTT. Its protein product is CASSLGGTGRYTGELFF.

At least ten counts were recorded for this clonotype. J is TRBJ1-1 and V is TRBV7-2, with D hard to call. Germline CDR1 and CDR2: SGHTA and FQGNSA. This CDR3 spans 14 amino acids. Trimming took off 2 bases at V and 0 bases at J, with 7 bases between the two ends. In DNA form, the CDR3 reads TGTGCCAGCAGCTTAAGCACCTTGAACACTGAAGCTTTCTTT. This translates into CASSLSTLNTEAFF.

This clonotype was counted only a few times. The V call is TRBV7-9, the J call TRBJ2-5, with unresolved D. The CDR3 has 14 residues. V gave up 1 base and J gave up 1 base, with 7 bases separating them. The germline gives CDR1 SEHNR, CDR2 FQNEAQ (reference sequence). Here the CDR3 DNA reads TGTGCCAGCAGCTTAGTAGTTGCCCAAGAGACCCAGTACTTC. Translating it yields CASSLVVAQETQYF. Complete variable domain (other parts from reference TRBV7-9 and TRBJ2-5): DTGVSQNPRHKITKRGQNVTFRCDPISEHNRLYWYRQTLGQGPEFLTYFQNEAQLEKSRLLSDRFSAERPKGSFSTLEIQRTEQGDSAMYLCASSLVVAQETQYFGPGTRLLVL.

The table lists this clonotype with a few counts. This sequence may be a read error, since a much larger clone differs from it by one base. The rearrangement joins TRBV27 to TRBJ1-5; tentative D call: TRBD1 (5 bases). Germline lookup yields CDR1 MNHEY and CDR2 SMNVEV (reference sequence). The CDR3 contains 15 residues. CDR3: CASQPQGWSNQPRHF. The DNA of the CDR3 is TGTGCCAGCCAGCCCCAGGGTTGGAGCAATCAGCCCCGGCATTTT.